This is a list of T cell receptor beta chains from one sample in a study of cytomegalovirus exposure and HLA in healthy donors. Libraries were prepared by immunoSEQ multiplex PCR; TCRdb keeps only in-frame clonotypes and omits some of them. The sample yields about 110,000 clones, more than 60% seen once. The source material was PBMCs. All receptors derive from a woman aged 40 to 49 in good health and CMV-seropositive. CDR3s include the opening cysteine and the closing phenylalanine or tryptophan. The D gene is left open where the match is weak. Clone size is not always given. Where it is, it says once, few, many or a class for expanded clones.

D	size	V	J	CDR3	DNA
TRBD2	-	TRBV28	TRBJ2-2	CASSSPGLAAKAGELFF	TGTGCCAGCAGTTCACCGGGACTAGCGGCAAAGGCCGGGGAGCTGTTTTTT
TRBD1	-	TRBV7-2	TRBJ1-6	CASSSTGDPSPLHF	TGTGCCAGCAGCTCGACAGGGGACCCTTCACCCCTCCACTTT
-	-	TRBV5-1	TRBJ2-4	CASSSTTGSAKNIQYF	TGCGCCAGCAGCTCTACAACAGGGAGCGCCAAAAACATTCAGTACTTC
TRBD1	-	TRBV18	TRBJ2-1	CASSPPGTGGYNEQFF	TGTGCCAGCTCACCACCAGGGACAGGGGGCTACAATGAGCAGTTCTTC
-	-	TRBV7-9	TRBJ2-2	CASSFLAEVGELFF	TGTGCCAGCAGCTTCCTGGCCGAGGTCGGGGAGCTGTTTTTT
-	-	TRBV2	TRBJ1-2	CASTTGFGYTF	TGTGCCAGCACTACAGGGTTTGGCTACACCTTC
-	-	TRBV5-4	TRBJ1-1	CASSLVLSGVTEAFF	TGTGCCAGCAGCTTGGTCCTTTCAGGGGTGACTGAAGCTTTCTTT
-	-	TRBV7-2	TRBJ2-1	CASSPWANEQFF	TGTGCCAGCAGCCCCTGGGCCAATGAGCAGTTCTTC
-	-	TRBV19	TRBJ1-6	CASSMGQGQSPLHF	TGTGCCAGTAGTATGGGTCAGGGGCAATCACCCCTCCACTTT
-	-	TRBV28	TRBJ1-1	CASFSPGVNTEAFF	TGTGCCAGCTTTAGCCCGGGGGTCAACACTGAAGCTTTCTTT
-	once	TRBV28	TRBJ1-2	CASRYGGRFRETGYGYTF	TGTGCCAGCAGGTACGGGGGGCGCTTTCGGGAGACGGGCTATGGCTACACCTTC
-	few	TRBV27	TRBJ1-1	CASSAGLGWDTEAFF	TGTGCCAGCAGTGCGGGGTTGGGTTGGGACACTGAAGCTTTCTTT
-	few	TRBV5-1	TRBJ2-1	CASLRGGGDNEQFF	TGCGCCAGCCTTCGTGGAGGGGGGGACAATGAGCAGTTCTTC
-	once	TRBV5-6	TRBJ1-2	CASSGDIYGYTF	TGTGCCAGCAGCGGGGACATCTATGGCTACACCTTC
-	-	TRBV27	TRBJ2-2	CASTMGLGVTGELFF	TGTGCCAGCACCATGGGGCTAGGGGTCACCGGGGAGCTGTTTTTT
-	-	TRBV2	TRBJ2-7	CASIFSYEQYF	TGTGCCAGCATCTTTTCCTACGAGCAGTACTTC
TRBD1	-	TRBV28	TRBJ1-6	CASGTGRSPLHF	TGTGCCAGCGGGACAGGGCGATCACCCCTCCACTTT
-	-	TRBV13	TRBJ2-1	CASSLKRGWDNEQFF	TGTGCCAGCAGCTTAAAAAGGGGTTGGGACAATGAGCAGTTCTTC
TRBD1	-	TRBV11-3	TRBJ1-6	CASSEPITGGRAPLHF	TGTGCCAGCAGCGAACCTATTACAGGGGGTAGGGCACCCCTCCACTTT
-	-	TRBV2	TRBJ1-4	CASSEFPGSNEKLFF	TGTGCCAGCAGTGAATTTCCGGGTAGTAATGAAAAACTGTTTTTT
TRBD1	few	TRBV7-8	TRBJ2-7	CASSLATRNNRGPYEQYF	TGTGCCAGCAGCTTAGCAACTCGAAACAACAGGGGGCCCTACGAGCAGTACTTC
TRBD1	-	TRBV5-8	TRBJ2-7	CASSRGQAYEQYF	TGTGCCAGCAGCCGGGGACAGGCCTACGAGCAGTACTTC
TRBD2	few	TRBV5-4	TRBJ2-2	CASSLIGGFAGELFF	TGTGCCAGCAGCCTGATCGGGGGGTTCGCCGGGGAGCTGTTTTTT
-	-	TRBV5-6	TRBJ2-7	CASSLAAPDEQYF	TGTGCCAGCAGCTTGGCCGCGCCTGACGAGCAGTACTTC
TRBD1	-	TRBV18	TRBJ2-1	CASSPGQGLYNEQFF	TGTGCCAGCTCACCCGGACAGGGGCTCTACAATGAGCAGTTCTTC
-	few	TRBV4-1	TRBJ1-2	CASSQSVSDYYGYTF	TGCGCCAGCAGCCAAAGCGTTTCCGATTATTATGGCTACACCTTC
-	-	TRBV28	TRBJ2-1	CASSKLWRGNEQFF	TGTGCCAGCAGTAAGTTGTGGAGAGGAAATGAGCAGTTCTTC
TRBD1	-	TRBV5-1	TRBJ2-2	CASAGQGRTGELFF	TGCGCCAGCGCGGGACAGGGGCGCACCGGGGAGCTGTTTTTT
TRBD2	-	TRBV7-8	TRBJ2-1	CASSHGLAGGSHHNEQFF	TGTGCCAGCAGCCACGGACTAGCGGGGGGGTCTCACCACAATGAGCAGTTCTTC
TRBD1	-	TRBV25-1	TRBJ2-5	CASSVIGTGLLETQYF	TGTGCCAGCAGTGTCATCGGGACAGGCCTTCTAGAGACCCAGTACTTC
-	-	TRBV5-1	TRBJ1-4	CASSLGPGKGEKLFF	TGCGCCAGCAGCTTGGGGCCGGGGAAGGGTGAAAAACTGTTTTTT
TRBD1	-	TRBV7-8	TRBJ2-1	CASSAETGAAYNEQFF	TGTGCCAGCAGCGCCGAGACAGGGGCGGCCTACAATGAGCAGTTCTTC
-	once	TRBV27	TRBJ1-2	CASSLGGANYGYTF	TGTGCCAGCAGTTTAGGAGGCGCTAACTATGGCTACACCTTC
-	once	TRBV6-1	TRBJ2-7	CASNGGQRAYEQYF	TGTGCCAGCAATGGTGGGCAGAGAGCCTACGAGCAGTACTTC
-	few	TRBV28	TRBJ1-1	CASSFNSPNTEAFF	TGTGCCAGCAGTTTTAACTCCCCGAACACTGAAGCTTTCTTT
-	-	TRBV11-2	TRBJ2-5	CASSLVAWRQDLETQYF	TGTGCCAGCAGCTTAGTCGCGTGGCGCCAGGACTTAGAGACCCAGTACTTC